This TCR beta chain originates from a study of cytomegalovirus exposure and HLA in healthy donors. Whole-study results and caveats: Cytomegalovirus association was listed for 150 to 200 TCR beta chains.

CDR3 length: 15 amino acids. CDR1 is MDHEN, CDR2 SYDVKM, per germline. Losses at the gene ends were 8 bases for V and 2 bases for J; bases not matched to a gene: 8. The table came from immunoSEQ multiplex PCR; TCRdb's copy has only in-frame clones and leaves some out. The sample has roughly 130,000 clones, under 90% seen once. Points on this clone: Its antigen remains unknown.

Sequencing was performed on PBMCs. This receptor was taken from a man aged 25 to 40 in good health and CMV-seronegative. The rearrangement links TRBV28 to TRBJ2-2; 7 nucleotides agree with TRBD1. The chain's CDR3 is CASRLGGANTGELFF. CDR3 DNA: TGTGCCAGCCGCCTAGGGGGCGCCAACACCGGGGAGCTGTTTTTT.